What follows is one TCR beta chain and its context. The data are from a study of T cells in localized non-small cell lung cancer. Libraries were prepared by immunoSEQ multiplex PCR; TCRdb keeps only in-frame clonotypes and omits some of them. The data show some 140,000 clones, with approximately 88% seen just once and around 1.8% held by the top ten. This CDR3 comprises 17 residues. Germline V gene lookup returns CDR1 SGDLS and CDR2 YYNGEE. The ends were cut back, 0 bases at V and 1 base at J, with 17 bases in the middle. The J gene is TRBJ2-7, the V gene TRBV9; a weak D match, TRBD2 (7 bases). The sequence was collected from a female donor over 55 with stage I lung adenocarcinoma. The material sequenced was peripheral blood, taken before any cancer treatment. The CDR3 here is CASSVAAGAPTSYEQYF. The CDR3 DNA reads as TGTGCCAGCAGCGTAGCCGCGGGGGCCCCAACGTCCTACGAGCAGTACTTC.